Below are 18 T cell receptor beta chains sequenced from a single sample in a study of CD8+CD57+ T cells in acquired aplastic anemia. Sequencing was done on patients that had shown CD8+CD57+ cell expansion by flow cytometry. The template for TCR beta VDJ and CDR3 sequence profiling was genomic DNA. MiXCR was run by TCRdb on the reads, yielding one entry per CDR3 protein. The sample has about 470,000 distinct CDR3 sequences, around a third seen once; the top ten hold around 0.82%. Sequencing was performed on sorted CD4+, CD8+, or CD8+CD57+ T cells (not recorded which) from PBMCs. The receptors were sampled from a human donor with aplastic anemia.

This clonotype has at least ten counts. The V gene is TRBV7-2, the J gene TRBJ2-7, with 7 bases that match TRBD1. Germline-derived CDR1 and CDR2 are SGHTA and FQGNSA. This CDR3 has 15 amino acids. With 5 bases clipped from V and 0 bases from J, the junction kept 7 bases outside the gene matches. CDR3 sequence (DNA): TGTGCCAGCAGCCAATCGGGGACAGACTCCTACGAGCAGTACTTC. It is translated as CASSQSGTDSYEQYF.

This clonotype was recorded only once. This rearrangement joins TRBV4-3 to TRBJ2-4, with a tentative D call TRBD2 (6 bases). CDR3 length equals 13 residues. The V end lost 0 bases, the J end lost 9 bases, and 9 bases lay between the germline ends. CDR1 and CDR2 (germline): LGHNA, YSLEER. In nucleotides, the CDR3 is TGCGCCAGCAGCCAAGAGGAGGGAGGCATTCAGTACTTC. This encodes CASSQEEGGIQYF.

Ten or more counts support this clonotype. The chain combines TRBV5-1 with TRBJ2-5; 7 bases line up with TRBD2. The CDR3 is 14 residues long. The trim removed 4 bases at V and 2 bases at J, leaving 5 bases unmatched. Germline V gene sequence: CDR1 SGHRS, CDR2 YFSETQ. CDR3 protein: CASSLPSGQETQYF. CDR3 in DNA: TGCGCCAGCAGCCTTCCTAGCGGACAAGAGACCCAGTACTTC.

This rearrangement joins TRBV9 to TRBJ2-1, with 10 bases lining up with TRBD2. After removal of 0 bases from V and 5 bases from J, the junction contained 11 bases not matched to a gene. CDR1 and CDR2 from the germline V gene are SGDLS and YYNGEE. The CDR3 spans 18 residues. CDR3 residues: CASSVGARSLAGDNEQFF. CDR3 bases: TGTGCCAGCAGCGTAGGAGCGAGGAGTCTAGCGGGAGACAATGAGCAGTTCTTC.

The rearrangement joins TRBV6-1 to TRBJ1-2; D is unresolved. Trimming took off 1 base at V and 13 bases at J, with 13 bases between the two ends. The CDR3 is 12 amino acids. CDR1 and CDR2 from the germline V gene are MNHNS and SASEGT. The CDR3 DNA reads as TGTGCCAGCAGTGAAGGAGGACGAGCTAGCACCTTC. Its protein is CASSEGGRASTF.

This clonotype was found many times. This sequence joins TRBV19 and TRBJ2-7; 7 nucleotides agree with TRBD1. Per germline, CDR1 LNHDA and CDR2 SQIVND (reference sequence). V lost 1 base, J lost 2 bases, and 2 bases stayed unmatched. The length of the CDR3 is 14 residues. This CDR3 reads CASSIGQGAYEQYF. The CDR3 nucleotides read TGTGCCAGTAGTATAGGGCAGGGGGCCTACGAGCAGTACTTC.

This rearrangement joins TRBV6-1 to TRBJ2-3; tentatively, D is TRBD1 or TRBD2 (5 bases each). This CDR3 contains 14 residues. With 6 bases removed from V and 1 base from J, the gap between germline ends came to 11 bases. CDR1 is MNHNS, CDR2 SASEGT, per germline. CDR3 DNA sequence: TGTGCCAGCAGGGGGCGGGCAGGCACAGATACGCAGTATTTT. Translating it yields CASRGRAGTDTQYF.

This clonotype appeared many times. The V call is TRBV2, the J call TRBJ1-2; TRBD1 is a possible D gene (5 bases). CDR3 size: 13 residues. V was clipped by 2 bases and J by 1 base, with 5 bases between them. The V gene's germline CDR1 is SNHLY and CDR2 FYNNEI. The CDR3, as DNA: TGTGCCAGCAGTGAACAGGGTAACTATGGCTACACCTTC. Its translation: CASSEQGNYGYTF.

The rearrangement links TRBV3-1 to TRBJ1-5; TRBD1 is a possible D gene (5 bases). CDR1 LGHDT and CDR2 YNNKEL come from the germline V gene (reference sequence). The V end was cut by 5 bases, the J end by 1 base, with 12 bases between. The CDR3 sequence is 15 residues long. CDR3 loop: CASSFWGGSNQPQHF. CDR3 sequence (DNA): TGTGCCAGCAGCTTTTGGGGGGGGAGCAATCAGCCCCAGCATTTT.

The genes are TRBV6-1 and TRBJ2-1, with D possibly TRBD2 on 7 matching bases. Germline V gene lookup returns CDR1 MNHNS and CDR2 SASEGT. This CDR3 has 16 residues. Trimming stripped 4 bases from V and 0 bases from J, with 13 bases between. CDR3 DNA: TGTGCCAGCAGTGTGGGGGGGGCTCACTCCTACAATGAGCAGTTCTTC. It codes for CASSVGGAHSYNEQFF.

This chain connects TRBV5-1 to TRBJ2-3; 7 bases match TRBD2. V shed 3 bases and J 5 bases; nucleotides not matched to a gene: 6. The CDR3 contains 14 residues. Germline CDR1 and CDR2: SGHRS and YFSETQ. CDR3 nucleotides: TGCGCCAGCAGCTCCTGGACTAGTGTAGATACGCAGTATTTT. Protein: CASSSWTSVDTQYF.

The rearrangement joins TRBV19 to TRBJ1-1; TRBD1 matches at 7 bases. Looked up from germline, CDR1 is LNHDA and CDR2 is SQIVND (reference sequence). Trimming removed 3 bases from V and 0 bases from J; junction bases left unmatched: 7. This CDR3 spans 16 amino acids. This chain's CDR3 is CASSIKTGPMNTEAFF. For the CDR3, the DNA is TGTGCCAGTAGTATTAAGACAGGGCCGATGAACACTGAAGCTTTCTTT.

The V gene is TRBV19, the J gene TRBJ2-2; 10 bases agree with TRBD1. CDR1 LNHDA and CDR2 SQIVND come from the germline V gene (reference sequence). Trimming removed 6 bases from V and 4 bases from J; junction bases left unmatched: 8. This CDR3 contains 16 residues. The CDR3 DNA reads TGTGCCAGTAGAACCGGGACAGGGGTGGGCACCGGGGAGCTGTTTTTT. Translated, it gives CASRTGTGVGTGELFF. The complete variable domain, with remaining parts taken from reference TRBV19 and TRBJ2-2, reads DGGITQSPKYLFRKEGQNVTLSCEQNLNHDAMYWYRQDPGQGLRLIYYSQIVNDFQKGDIAEGYSVSREKKESFPLTVTSAQKNPTAFYLCASRTGTGVGTGELFFGEGSRLTVL.

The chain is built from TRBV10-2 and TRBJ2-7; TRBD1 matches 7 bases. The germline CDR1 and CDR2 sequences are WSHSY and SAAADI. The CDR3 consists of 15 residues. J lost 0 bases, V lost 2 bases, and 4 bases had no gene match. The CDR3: CASSETGAGSYEQYF. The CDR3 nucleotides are TGCGCCAGCAGTGAGACAGGGGCTGGCTCCTACGAGCAGTACTTC.

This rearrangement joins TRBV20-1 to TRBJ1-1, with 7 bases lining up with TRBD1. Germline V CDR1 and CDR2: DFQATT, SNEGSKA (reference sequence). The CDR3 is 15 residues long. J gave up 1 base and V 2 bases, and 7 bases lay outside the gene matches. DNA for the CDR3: TGCAGTGCTAGAAATCCGGGACAGAAGAACACTGAAGCTTTCTTT. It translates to CSARNPGQKNTEAFF.

CDR3 nucleotide sequence: TGTGCCAGCAGCTTAGTGAGGGACTACAACTATGGCTACACCTTC. Residues: CASSLVRDYNYGYTF. The gene calls are TRBV25-1 and TRBJ1-2, with D perhaps matching TRBD1 (5 bases). This CDR3 comprises 15 residues. Germline V lookup: CDR1 MGHDK, CDR2 SYGVNS. With 6 bases removed from V and 2 bases from J, the gap between germline ends came to 16 bases.

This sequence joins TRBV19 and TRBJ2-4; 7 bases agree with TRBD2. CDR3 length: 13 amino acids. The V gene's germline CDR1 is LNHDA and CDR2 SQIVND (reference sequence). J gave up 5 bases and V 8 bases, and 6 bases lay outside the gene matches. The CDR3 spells CASVQGGENIQYF. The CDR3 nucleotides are TGTGCCAGTGTTCAGGGAGGGGAAAACATTCAGTACTTC.

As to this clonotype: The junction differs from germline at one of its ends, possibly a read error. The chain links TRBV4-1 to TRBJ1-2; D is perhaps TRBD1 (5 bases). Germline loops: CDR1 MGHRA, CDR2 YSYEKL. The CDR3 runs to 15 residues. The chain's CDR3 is CAGSPLGGGLNGYTF. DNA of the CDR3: TGCGCCGGCAGCCCCCTGGGTGGGGGGTTGAATGGCTACACCTTC.